This T cell receptor beta chain was recorded in a study of blood T cell repertoires in COVID-19 (TCRdb year 2020). For the wider study: Samples covering the acute and convalescent phases of COVID-19 were provided by collaborators in the United States, Italy and Spain. The samples were drawn from two sources: the first 160 participants of the ongoing ImmuneRACE study, and 1,000 to 1,500 subjects contributed by 6 global collaborators. The prospective study material was composed of cDNA or gDNA derived from T cells, B-cell-depleted T cells, or PBMCs. The repertoires were released in a freely available public database intended as a resource for research on the immune response to SARS-CoV-2. The dataset comprised deeply sampled blood TCRbeta repertoires from subjects exposed to, actively infected with, or recovered from COVID-19. Where available, HLA class I and class II types were taken from metadata supplied by the sample provider and were not determined by assay-based typing. Nearly every sample came with metadata listing a de-identified subject ID, COVID-19 status, age in years and sex. On the study overall, not on this receptor specifically: How much clinical and demographic metadata was included differed by source and by participant, and the metadata was provided uncurated.

With respect to this clone: Its antigen remains unidentified. Base quality data are lacking; no much larger clone is found one base away.

Here V drops 5 bases and J drops 0 bases, and the junction holds 9 bases not matched to any gene. Spanning cysteine to phenylalanine, the CDR3 consists of 17 amino acids. Of the read, only the CDR3 DNA is kept; its 51 bases are in frame from base 1. CDR1 and CDR2, looked up from the germline V gene (reference sequence), are LNHDA and SQIVND. Whole blood was collected in K2EDTA tubes by collaborating institutions according to the institutions' own protocols. Collaborator samples were shipped for TCRbeta analysis as frozen whole blood, isolated PBMCs, or DNA extracted from either sample type. TCRbeta CDR3 regions were amplified from genomic DNA using the immunoSEQ Assay, a bias-controlled multiplex PCR. In the source study's methods: Within the assay, amplification of reference gene primers was used to estimate how many nucleated cells each sample contained. To quantify the absolute abundance of each unique TCRbeta CDR3 rearrangement, sequence reads were collapsed and filtered. For each sample, productive Simpson clonality was calculated by taking the square root of Simpson's diversity index across productive rearrangements. As stored in TCRdb, this immuneACCESS dataset retains in-frame rearrangements with V and J assigned. A fraction of the clones does not appear; measured against another copy, unresolved V genes explain less than half of the discrepancy, and the remainder lacks a known reason. The V and J calls and clone size were taken over from that table, and D and trimming were inferred from the DNA. Within this sample are about 440,000 clones, with 75% to 90% of them counted one time only. The ten largest clones capture more than 4% of the sample.

The clonotype comes from a woman in her 30s with acute or convalescent COVID-19. This chain joins TRBV19 to TRBJ2-1, with 8 central nucleotides matching TRBD1. The sample comprised peripheral blood. The CDR3 corresponds to CASSLPGTGSSYNEQFF. In nucleotide form, the sequence is TGTGCCAGTAGTTTGCCCGGGACAGGCAGCTCCTACAATGAGCAGTTCTTC.